This TCR beta chain was obtained from a study of shared clonotypes between healthy human individuals. About the research overall: Per donor, CD8 memory used one plate, CD8 naive used two, CD4 memory used three and CD4 naive used three.

The assay was carried out at the deep level. Sequencing used immunoSEQ multiplex PCR; TCRdb keeps in-frame clones, though not all of them. The table records more than 2,000,000 clones, approximately 95% of them present only once. Overall study results and limits: Clonotypes not shared had lower generation probabilities than those common to all four donors. Some naive CD4 clonotypes, roughly 5%, turned up in common across a handful of donors.

A note on this clone: Its antigen is not known.

Per the germline V gene, CDR1 is MNHEY and CDR2 is SVGAGI. V dropped 4 bases and J dropped 12; count of bases not matched to a gene: 17. The CDR3 spans 16 residues. The chain joins TRBV6-5 to TRBJ2-1; 8 bases match TRBD2. Input material: naive CD4+ T cells from PBMCs. Subset here: CD45RA+ positively selected. This TCR was recovered from a man in his late teens or twenties in good health. Some clones in this sample may be carry-over from other donors' samples. CDR3 region: CASSSRGSGTRWGQFF. The CDR3 DNA is TGTGCCAGCAGTTCGCGGGGTAGCGGGACGCGATGGGGGCAGTTCTTC.